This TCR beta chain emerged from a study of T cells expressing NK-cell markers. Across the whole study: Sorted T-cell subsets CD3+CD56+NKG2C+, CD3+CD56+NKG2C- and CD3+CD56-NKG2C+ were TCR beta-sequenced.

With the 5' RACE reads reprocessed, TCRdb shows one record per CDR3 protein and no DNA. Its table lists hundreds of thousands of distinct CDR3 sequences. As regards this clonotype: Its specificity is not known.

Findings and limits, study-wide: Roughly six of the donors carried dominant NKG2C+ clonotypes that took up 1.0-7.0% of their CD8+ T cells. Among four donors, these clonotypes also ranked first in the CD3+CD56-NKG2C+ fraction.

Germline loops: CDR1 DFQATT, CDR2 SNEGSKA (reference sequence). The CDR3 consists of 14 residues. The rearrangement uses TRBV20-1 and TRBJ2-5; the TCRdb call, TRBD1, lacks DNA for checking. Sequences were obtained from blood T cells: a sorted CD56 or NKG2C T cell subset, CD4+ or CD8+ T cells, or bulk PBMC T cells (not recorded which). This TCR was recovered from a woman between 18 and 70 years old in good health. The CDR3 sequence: CSARELQNRETQYF.